This entry is about one T cell receptor beta chain. What it binds is unknown. This record belongs to a study of T cells expressing NK-cell markers. Study overall: Source material for TCR beta repertoires consisted of sorted CD3+CD56+NKG2C+, CD3+CD56+NKG2C- and CD3+CD56-NKG2C+ T cells. The authors sequenced eight donors, of whom seven were HCMV-seropositive and one was seronegative. Overall study results and limits: For a few donors, these clonotypes were likewise the leading ones in the CD3+CD56-NKG2C+ fraction. Top CD8+ clonotypes included the dominant CD3+CD56+NKG2C+ clonotypes in roughly 6 donors.

TCRdb re-called the 5' RACE reads, yielding one record per CDR3 amino acid sequence without DNA. This sample contains 250,000 to 300,000 distinct CDR3 sequences. CDR3 length equals 17 residues. In germline, CDR1 is SGHRS, CDR2 YFSETQ. The receptor's source is a woman aged 18-70 years in good health. The V call is TRBV5-1, the J call TRBJ2-5; the TCRdb call, TRBD2, lacks DNA for checking. What was sequenced was blood T cells: a sorted CD56 or NKG2C T cell subset, CD4+ or CD8+ T cells, or bulk PBMC T cells (not recorded which). CDR3 residues: CASSAGTSGGARETQYF.